This T cell receptor (beta chain) was captured by sequencing in a study of blood T cell repertoires in COVID-19. At the level of the study: Researchers got acute and convalescent COVID-19 samples from the United States, Italy and Spain. Sample material is recorded as cDNA or gDNA derived from T cells, B-cell-depleted T cells, or PBMCs.

CDR1 is KGHDR and CDR2 is SFDVKD in the germline V gene. The CDR3 length is 15 residues. V lost 2 bases to trimming and J lost 4 bases; unmatched junction nucleotides: 4. In the authors' workflow: Estimated nucleated cell counts came from reference gene primer amplification. The assay was immunoSEQ multiplex PCR, and TCRdb's table has in-frame clones only and misses some. V and J calls and clone size are given by that table; D and trimming were obtained from the DNA. The sample shows 110,000 to 150,000 clones, approximately 80% of them seen only once. The sequenced sample was peripheral blood. The clonotype originates from a human donor in a cohort sampled during active COVID-19. The chain carries TRBV24-1 and TRBJ1-2, with TRBD1 matching over 9 bases. This chain's CDR3 is CATSDSTGQGYGYTF. In DNA, the CDR3 is TGTGCCACCAGTGATTCTACGGGACAGGGCTATGGCTACACCTTC.